This T cell receptor beta chain stems from a study of shared clonotypes between healthy human individuals. At deep level, the assay was performed. Sequencing was performed on unsorted PBMC DNA using ten immunoSEQ deep assay plates. Original data processing: In the immunoSEQ data, sequences were junction-only and lacked quality scores, so filtering differed. Profiled with immunoSEQ multiplex PCR; TCRdb holds only in-frame clones, not every one. The DNA gave D and trimming, while V, J and clone size come from that table. Here the sample spans around 530,000 clones, around 77% being singletons. Germline CDR1 and CDR2: KGHSH and LQKENI. CDR3 length: 15 residues. Trimming took off 3 bases at V and 2 bases at J, with 10 bases between the two ends.

The receptor's source is a woman between 40 and 50 years old in good health. Some clones in this sample may be carry-over from other donors' samples. The chain is built from TRBV18 and TRBJ2-2; no reliable D call. Sequenced sample: PBMCs. The CDR3 nucleotides are TGTGCCAGCTCACCTTTATCGCCCAACACCGGGGAGCTGTTTTTT. It encodes CASSPLSPNTGELFF.